This T cell receptor (beta chain) was sequenced in a study of CD8 T cells in Susac syndrome. CD8+ and CD4+ T cells from blood underwent TCR beta sequencing, which was carried out in a high-throughput format. TEMRA cells were FACS-enriched and CD8+ and CD4+ T cells negatively isolated. With regard to this clonotype: Its antigen is unknown.

After extraction with the RNeasy kit, about 0.5 to 1 ug of the RNA was reverse transcribed using random hexamers. The immunoSEQ assay covered 54 Vbeta and 13 Jbeta segments for CDR3. TCRdb reanalysed the immunoSEQ multiplex PCR reads using MiXCR and keeps one entry per CDR3 protein. The table includes approximately 180,000 distinct CDR3 sequences, under 97% detected once. Findings and limits, study-wide: The study recognized that the number of individuals in its TCR sequencing and HLA analysis was relatively small.

Sequenced material: CD4+ T cells from PBMCs. This receptor was taken from a human donor with multiple sclerosis.

The CDR3 loop reads CASSVGRVTVNEQFF. CDR3 nucleotide sequence: TGTGCCAGCAGCGTAGGCCGAGTCACGGTCAATGAGCAGTTCTTC. The chain links TRBV9 to TRBJ2-1; D uncertain. Germline-derived CDR1 and CDR2 are SGDLS and YYNGEE. This CDR3 is built from 15 residues. V lost 0 bases and J 6 bases, leaving 13 bases between the germline ends.